This T cell receptor (beta chain) was documented in a study of CD8+CD57+ T cells in acquired aplastic anemia. Study details: Sorted CD4+ plus CD8+ cells gave DNA averaging about 3 ug.

The CDR3 runs to 15 residues. Trimming pared 1 base from V and 3 bases from J, leaving 13 bases between. Germline V lookup: CDR1 LGHNA, CDR2 YSLEER. As regards this clonotype: Its specificity is unknown.

Overall study findings and caveats: Levels of CD8+ Simpson's diversity were not significantly distinct in patients versus controls. Between patients and controls, roughly 29 CD8+ CDR3 sequences were found in common.

The sequenced patients had an expansion of CD8+CD57+ cells seen by flow cytometry. No patient had been given any therapy when blood was sampled. For CDR3 and TCR beta VDJ profiling, genomic DNA was the template used. TCRdb reanalysed the reads using MiXCR and keeps one entry per CDR3 protein. The top ten hold around 0.82% of the sample, which has around 430,000 distinct CDR3 sequences, more than 25% seen once. What was sequenced was sorted CD4+, CD8+, or CD8+CD57+ T cells (not recorded which) from PBMCs. The rearrangement uses TRBV4-3 and TRBJ2-7; TRBD1 might be the D (5 bases). The clonotype originates from a human donor with aplastic anemia. The CDR3 DNA reads TGCGCCAGCAGCCAAGCCCAGGGTTTTGTCTACGAGCAGTACTTC. It is translated as CASSQAQGFVYEQYF.